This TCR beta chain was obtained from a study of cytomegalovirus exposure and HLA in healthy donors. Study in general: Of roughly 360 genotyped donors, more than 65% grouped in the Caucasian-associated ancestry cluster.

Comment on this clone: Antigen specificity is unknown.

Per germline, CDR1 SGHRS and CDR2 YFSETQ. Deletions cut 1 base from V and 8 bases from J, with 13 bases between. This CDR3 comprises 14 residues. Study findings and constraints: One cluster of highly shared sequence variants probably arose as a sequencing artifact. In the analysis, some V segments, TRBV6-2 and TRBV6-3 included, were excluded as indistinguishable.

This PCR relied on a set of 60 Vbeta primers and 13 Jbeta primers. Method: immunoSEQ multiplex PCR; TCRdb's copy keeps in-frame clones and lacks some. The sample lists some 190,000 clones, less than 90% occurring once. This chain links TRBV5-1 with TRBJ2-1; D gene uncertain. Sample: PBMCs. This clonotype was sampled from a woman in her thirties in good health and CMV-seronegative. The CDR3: CASSLSGRTDEQFF. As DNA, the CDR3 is TGCGCCAGCAGCTTGTCAGGTAGAACGGATGAGCAGTTCTTC.